Detailed here is one T cell receptor (beta chain). Its target is unknown. The sample originates from a study of monozygotic twins with inflammatory bowel disease. Broader study findings: The data gave no support to a single strong IBD-associated signal or clonotype.

Every donor provided one blood sample measuring over 2 ml. CDR1 and CDR2 from the germline V gene are SGHRS and YFSETQ. This CDR3 spans 16 amino acids. The template-switching step introduced UMIs that carried a 6-nucleotide sample barcode. For both chains, the TCRalpha and TCRbeta cDNA went through two nested PCRs of around 15 and 9 cycles. TCRdb reprocessed the 5' RACE reads and stores each CDR3 protein as one record, lacking DNA. The table lists 110,000 to 150,000 distinct CDR3 sequences. This TCR derives from a human donor with ulcerative colitis or Crohn's disease, or a healthy co-twin of an affected twin (not recorded which). The specimen sequenced was blood. The J gene is TRBJ2-3, the V gene TRBV5-1; TCRdb indicates TRBD2, and absent DNA this call remains unverified. CDR3 residues: CASSLDGESSTDTQYF.